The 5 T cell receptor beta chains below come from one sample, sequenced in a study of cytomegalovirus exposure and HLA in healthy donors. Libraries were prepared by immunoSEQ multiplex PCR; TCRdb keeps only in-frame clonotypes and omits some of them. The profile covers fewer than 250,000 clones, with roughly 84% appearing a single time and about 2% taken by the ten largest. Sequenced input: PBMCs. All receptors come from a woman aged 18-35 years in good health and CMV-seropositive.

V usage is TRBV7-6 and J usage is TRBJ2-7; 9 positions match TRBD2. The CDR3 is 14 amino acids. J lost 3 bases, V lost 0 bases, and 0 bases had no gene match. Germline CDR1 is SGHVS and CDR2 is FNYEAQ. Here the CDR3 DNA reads TGTGCCAGCAGCTTAGCTAGCGGGGGCTACGAGCAGTACTTC. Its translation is CASSLASGGYEQYF. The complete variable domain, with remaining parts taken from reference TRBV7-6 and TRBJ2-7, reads GAGVSQSPRYKVTKRGQDVALRCDPISGHVSLYWYRQALGQGPEFLTYFNYEAQQDKSGLPNDRFSAERPEGSISTLTIQRTEQRDSAMYRCASSLASGGYEQYFGPGTRLTVT.

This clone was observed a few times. The CDR3 DNA reads as TGTGCCTGGAGTGTAGGGGGAACGGGCGAGCAGTACTTC. This translates into CAWSVGGTGEQYF. The V gene is TRBV30, the J gene TRBJ2-7; a possible D gene is TRBD1 (6 bases). Per germline, CDR1 GTSNPN and CDR2 SVGIG (reference sequence). The V gene lost 0 bases and the J gene lost 6 bases, with 12 bases spanning the gap. CDR3 length: 13 amino acids.

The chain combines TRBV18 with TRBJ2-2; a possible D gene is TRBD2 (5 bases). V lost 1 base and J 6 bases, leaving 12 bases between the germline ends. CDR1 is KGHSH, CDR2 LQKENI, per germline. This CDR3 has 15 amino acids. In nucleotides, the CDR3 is TGTGCCAGCTCACCACTCATTGAGGGATCCGGGGAGCTGTTTTTT. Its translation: CASSPLIEGSGELFF.

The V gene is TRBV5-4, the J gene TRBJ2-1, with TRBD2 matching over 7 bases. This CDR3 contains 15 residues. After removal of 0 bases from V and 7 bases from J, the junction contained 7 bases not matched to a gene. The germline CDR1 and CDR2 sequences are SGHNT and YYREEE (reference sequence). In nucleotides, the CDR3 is TGTGCCAGCAGCTTGGAACCGGGACTATCGAATGAGCAGTTCTTC. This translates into CASSLEPGLSNEQFF.

Written as DNA, the CDR3 is TGTGCCAGCAGTTTAATTCCGGGTAGCAATCAGCCCCAGCATTTT. This encodes CASSLIPGSNQPQHF. This chain joins TRBV27 and TRBJ1-5; D is uncertain. Germline-derived CDR1 and CDR2 are MNHEY and SMNVEV (reference sequence). Trimming cost V 2 bases and J 0 bases, with 8 bases left between them. This CDR3 spans 15 amino acids.